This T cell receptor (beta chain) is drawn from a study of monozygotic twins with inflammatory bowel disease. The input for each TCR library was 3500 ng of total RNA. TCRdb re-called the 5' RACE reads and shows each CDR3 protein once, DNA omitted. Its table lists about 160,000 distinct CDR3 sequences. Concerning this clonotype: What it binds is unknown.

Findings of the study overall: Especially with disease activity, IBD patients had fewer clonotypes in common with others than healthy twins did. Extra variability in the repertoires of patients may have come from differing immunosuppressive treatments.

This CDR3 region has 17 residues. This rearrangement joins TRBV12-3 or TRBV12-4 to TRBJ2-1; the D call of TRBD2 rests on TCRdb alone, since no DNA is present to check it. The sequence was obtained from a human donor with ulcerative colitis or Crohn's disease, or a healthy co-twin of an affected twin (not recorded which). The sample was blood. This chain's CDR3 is CASSLGWLAGATNEQFF.